The clone carrying this T cell receptor beta chain was counted only a few times. Its antigen is still unknown. The germline V gene has CDR1 MNHNY and CDR2 SVGAGI (reference sequence). This CDR3 contains 16 residues. V lost 5 bases to trimming and J lost 1 base, with 17 bases between them. These data belong to a study of vaccination effects on CD4 cells after COVID-19. Upon completion of 10 to 11 days in culture, CD4+ T cells were isolated. Subjects were given two BNT162b2 or mRNA-1273 vaccine doses. Method: immunoSEQ multiplex PCR; TCRdb's copy keeps in-frame clones and lacks some. Of 42,000 or so clones listed, around 70% are singletons. Overall study results and limits: Marked clonal contraction of infection- and vaccine-induced clones was seen late after vaccination.

This TCR came from a human donor who received a COVID-19 vaccine. The J gene is TRBJ1-1, the V gene TRBV6-6; D gene uncertain. The source material was CD4+ T cells from PBMCs cultured without peptide, sampled after COVID-19 vaccination. Written as DNA, the CDR3 is TGTGCCAGCAGTCCCTTCGGAGGCCCCAGGAACACTGAAGCTTTCTTT. As protein: CASSPFGGPRNTEAFF.